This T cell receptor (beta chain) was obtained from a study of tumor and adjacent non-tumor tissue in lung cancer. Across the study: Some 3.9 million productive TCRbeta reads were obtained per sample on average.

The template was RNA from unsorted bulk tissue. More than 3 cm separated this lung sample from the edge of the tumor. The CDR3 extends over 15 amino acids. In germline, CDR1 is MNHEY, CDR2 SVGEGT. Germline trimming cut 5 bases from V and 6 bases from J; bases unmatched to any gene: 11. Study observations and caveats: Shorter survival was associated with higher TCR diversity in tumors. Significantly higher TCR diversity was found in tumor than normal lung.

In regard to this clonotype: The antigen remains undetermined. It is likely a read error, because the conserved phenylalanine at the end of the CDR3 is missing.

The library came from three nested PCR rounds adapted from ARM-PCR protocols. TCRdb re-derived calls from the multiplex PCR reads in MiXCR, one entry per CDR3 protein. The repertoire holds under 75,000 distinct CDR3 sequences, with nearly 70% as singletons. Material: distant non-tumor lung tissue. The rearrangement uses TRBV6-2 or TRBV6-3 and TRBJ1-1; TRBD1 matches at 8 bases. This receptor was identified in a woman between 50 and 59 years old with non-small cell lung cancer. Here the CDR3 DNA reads TGTGCCAGCAGTGGTGACAGGGGCTGGTACTCTGAAGCTTTCTTA. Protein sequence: CASSGDRGWYSEAFL.